What follows are 30 T cell receptor beta chains derived from one specimen sequenced in a study of yellow fever vaccine responses in identical twins. MiXCR was run by TCRdb on the RT-PCR reads, yielding one entry per CDR3 protein. This table has 9,800 or so distinct CDR3 sequences, over 80% appearing once. The sample consisted of T cells from blood (PBMCs), unsorted or a sorted subset (not recorded which), taken before or after yellow fever vaccination (not recorded which). These receptors all stem from a woman younger than 30 who received the yellow fever vaccine.

This clonotype was detected a few times. This rearrangement joins TRBV2 to TRBJ1-6; D is unclear. Per germline, CDR1 SNHLY and CDR2 FYNNEI. This CDR3 is built from 13 residues. V gave up 6 bases and J gave up 6 bases, with 9 bases separating them. The CDR3 loop reads CASRTDFNSPLHF. CDR3 sequence (DNA): TGTGCCAGCAGAACGGATTTTAATTCACCCCTCCACTTT.

The genes are TRBV20-1 and TRBJ1-5; a weak D match, TRBD1 (6 bases). Per the germline V gene, CDR1 is DFQATT and CDR2 is SNEGSKA (reference sequence). The length of the CDR3 is 16 residues. The V end was cut by 0 bases, the J end by 5 bases, with 17 bases between. CDR3 sequence reads: CSARDLLQGQHQPQHF. The CDR3 region has the DNA TGCAGTGCTAGAGATCTATTACAGGGTCAACATCAGCCCCAGCATTTT.

This rearrangement joins TRBV7-9 to TRBJ2-1, with TRBD1 identical over 10 bases. The CDR3 is made up of 14 amino acids. V dropped 5 bases and J dropped 6; count of bases not matched to a gene: 4. CDR1 and CDR2 (germline): SEHNR, FQNEAQ (reference sequence). The CDR3 reads CASSPTGGLNEQFF. CDR3 bases: TGTGCCAGCAGCCCGACAGGGGGCCTCAATGAGCAGTTCTTC.

This chain uses TRBV10-1 with TRBJ1-1; D may be TRBD1 (5 bases). The CDR3 is made up of 16 amino acids. The V end lost 3 bases, the J end lost 11 bases, and 25 bases lay between the germline ends. From germline, CDR1 is WNHNN and CDR2 SYGVQD (reference sequence). This CDR3 is CASSDPDAGRALRAFF. The CDR3 DNA follows: TGCGCCAGCAGTGACCCTGATGCCGGCAGGGCACTTAGGGCTTTCTTT.

This chain joins TRBV9 and TRBJ2-3; D possibly uses TRBD1 or TRBD2 (6 bases each). Germline CDR1 SGDLS, CDR2 YYNGEE. This CDR3 contains 17 residues. Trimming removed 4 bases from V and 0 bases from J, with 18 bases in between. The CDR3 spells CASSTRGGDTSTDTQYF. The CDR3 DNA reads TGTGCCAGCAGCACCCGAGGAGGGGACACTAGCACAGATACGCAGTATTTT.

The chain joins TRBV6-4 to TRBJ1-2; D uncertain. Trimming removed 6 bases at V and 1 base at J, with 15 bases between. In germline, CDR1 is MRHNA, CDR2 SNTAGT. The CDR3 totals 15 residues. DNA of the CDR3: TGTGCCAGCAGGCCTCGTGACATTAATAACTATGGCTACACCTTC. Residues: CASRPRDINNYGYTF.

V usage is TRBV4-1 and J usage is TRBJ2-7, with 10 bases identical to TRBD2. J gave up 0 bases and V 0 bases, and 5 bases lay outside the gene matches. The germline V gene encodes CDR1 MGHRA and CDR2 YSYEKL. This CDR3 spans 17 amino acids. The CDR3 bases are TGCGCCAGCAGCCAAGAAGCGGGAGGGGGAAGCTCCTACGAGCAGTACGTC. The encoded protein is CASSQEAGGGSSYEQYV.

The chain couples TRBV11-3 to TRBJ1-5; TRBD1 might be the D (6 bases). In germline, CDR1 is SGHNT, CDR2 YENEEA. With 2 bases removed from V and 4 bases from J, the gap between germline ends came to 9 bases. The CDR3 is 14 residues long. In DNA, the CDR3 is TGTGCCAGCAGCTTAATGGACAGTAATCAGCCCCAGCATTTT. Protein product: CASSLMDSNQPQHF.

In its sample, this clonotype was seen a few times. V and J are TRBV12-3 or TRBV12-4 and TRBJ2-7, with TRBD2 matching over 11 bases. Trimming took 6 bases from V and 4 from J; bases not matched to a gene: 5. The CDR3 contains 14 residues. The CDR3 DNA is TGTGCCAGCAGCCCTACTAGCGGGAGTTACGAGCAGTACTTC. This encodes CASSPTSGSYEQYF.

By share of the sample, this clonotype is large (0.1 to 1%). The V and J genes are TRBV29-1 and TRBJ2-7; the D is unclear. With 6 bases removed from V and 0 bases from J, the gap between germline ends came to 12 bases. Germline CDR1 reads SQVTM; CDR2 reads ANQGSEA. There are 13 residues in the CDR3. The DNA for the CDR3 is TGCAGCGTAGTTAAAGATTCCTCCTACGAGCAGTACTTC. It encodes CSVVKDSSYEQYF.

The gene calls are TRBV2 and TRBJ2-7; D unclear. V was pared by 3 bases and J by 5 bases, with 5 bases between. The CDR3 contains 11 residues. Germline CDR1 SNHLY, CDR2 FYNNEI. The CDR3: CASSEDHEQYF. The CDR3 DNA reads TGTGCCAGCAGTGAGGACCACGAGCAGTACTTC.

V gene TRBV11-2 combines with J gene TRBJ2-2; weak D call: TRBD2 (5 bases). Between the trimmed V and J ends, which lost 0 bases and 5 bases, there was a span of 10 bases. This CDR3 has 15 residues. In germline, CDR1 is SGHAT, CDR2 FQNNGV. The CDR3: CASSLDSEGTGELFF. The CDR3 DNA reads TGTGCCAGCAGCTTAGACTCCGAGGGAACCGGGGAGCTGTTTTTT.

The genes are TRBV7-6 and TRBJ2-1; D is perhaps TRBD1 (6 bases). The V gene's germline CDR1 is SGHVS and CDR2 FNYEAQ. V gave up 4 bases and J gave up 7 bases, with 20 bases separating them. This CDR3 has 16 amino acids. As DNA, the CDR3 is TGTGCCAGCAGCTCCCCGGACAGATCGCTAAGGAATGAGCAGTTCTTC. This codes for CASSSPDRSLRNEQFF.

The chain combines TRBV5-6 with TRBJ1-2, with a weak D call TRBD1 (5 bases). The CDR3 is made up of 14 amino acids. In germline, CDR1 is SGHDT, CDR2 YYEEEE. V lost 2 bases, J lost 2 bases, and 10 bases lay in between. The CDR3 bases are TGTGCCAGCAGCTTTCAGGGAATCAACTATGGCTACACCTTC. Protein sequence: CASSFQGINYGYTF.

The rearrangement uses TRBV7-8 and TRBJ2-7; D is perhaps TRBD1 (5 bases). V lost 6 bases and J lost 2, with 11 bases in between. CDR3 length: 13 amino acids. The germline CDR1 and CDR2 sequences are SGHVS and FQNEAQ. The CDR3 loop is CASRSDKPYEQYF. CDR3 DNA sequence: TGTGCCAGCAGATCGGACAAGCCCTACGAGCAGTACTTC.

The V call is TRBV5-1, the J call TRBJ2-1; the match to TRBD2 covers 8 bases. This CDR3 is 16 amino acids long. Trimming removed 0 bases from V and 4 bases from J; junction bases left unmatched: 6. Germline V gene sequence: CDR1 SGHRS, CDR2 YFSETQ. CDR3 sequence reads: CASSLEGSGMYNEQFF. CDR3 DNA sequence: TGCGCCAGCAGCTTGGAGGGTAGCGGGATGTACAATGAGCAGTTCTTC.

The chain carries TRBV13 and TRBJ2-5; perhaps D is TRBD1 or TRBD2 (5 bases each). Trimming removed 6 bases from V and 1 base from J, with 9 bases in between. CDR1 PRHDT and CDR2 FYEKMQ come from the germline V gene (reference sequence). The length of the CDR3 is 13 residues. Here the CDR3 reads CASSRDGQETQYF. CDR3 DNA sequence: TGTGCCAGCAGTAGGGACGGCCAAGAGACCCAGTACTTC.

The chain joins TRBV2 to TRBJ2-2; D might be TRBD2 (5 bases). CDR3 length: 12 residues. V dropped 6 bases and J dropped 4 bases, with 6 bases sitting between them. The germline gives CDR1 SNHLY, CDR2 FYNNEI. CDR3 amino acids: CASRGSTGELFF. The CDR3 region has the DNA TGTGCCAGCAGAGGGAGCACCGGGGAGCTGTTTTTT.

The chain is built from TRBV18 and TRBJ2-7, with D hard to call. Germline V gene sequence: CDR1 KGHSH, CDR2 LQKENI. Trimming took off 4 bases at V and 7 bases at J, with 8 bases between the two ends. There are 11 residues in the CDR3. The CDR3 spells CASSQGREQYV. CDR3 DNA: TGTGCCAGCTCACAAGGAAGGGAGCAGTACGTC.

The CDR3 sequence is CASSRENTEAFF. For the CDR3, the DNA is TGTGCCAGCAGCAGGGAAAACACTGAAGCTTTCTTT. The chain links TRBV13 to TRBJ1-1; D not resolved. V lost 5 bases and J 2 bases, leaving 6 bases between the germline ends. The CDR3 covers 12 residues. Looked up from germline, CDR1 is PRHDT and CDR2 is FYEKMQ (reference sequence). Full variable domain (rest looked up from reference TRBV13 and TRBJ1-1): AAGVIQSPRHLIKEKRETATLKCYPIPRHDTVYWYQQGPGQDPQFLISFYEKMQSDKGSIPDRFSAQQFSDYHSELNMSSLELGDSALYFCASSRENTEAFFGQGTRLTVV.

This clonotype was detected once. The chain has TRBV13 and TRBJ2-7; D is perhaps TRBD2 (6 bases). Germline CDR1 PRHDT, CDR2 FYEKMQ (reference sequence). Trimming left V 5 bases short and J 3 bases short, with 14 bases between. The length of the CDR3 is 14 residues. This chain's CDR3 is CASSGTPENYEQYF. The DNA for the CDR3 is TGTGCCAGCAGCGGGACTCCGGAGAACTACGAGCAGTACTTC.

In DNA, the CDR3 is TGTGCCAGCAGCCAGTGGGGGGGACAAGAGCAGTACTTC. Its translation is CASSQWGGQEQYF. This chain connects TRBV7-3 to TRBJ2-7; maybe TRBD2 (7 bases). Trimming left V 5 bases short and J 7 bases short, with 15 bases between. This CDR3 is 13 amino acids long. Germline assignment: CDR1 SGHTA and CDR2 FQGTGA.

The CDR3, as DNA: TGTGCCAGCAGTGATACACCGGCCCACGAGCAGTACTTC. Protein product: CASSDTPAHEQYF. The chain has TRBV6-1 and TRBJ2-7; D gene uncertain. The germline V gene encodes CDR1 MNHNS and CDR2 SASEGT. This CDR3 is 13 amino acids long. V was pared by 3 bases and J by 5 bases, with 11 bases between.

The chain links TRBV12-3 or TRBV12-4 to TRBJ2-1; either TRBD1 or TRBD2 may fit D (5 bases each). The length of the CDR3 is 14 residues. V lost 1 base to trimming and J lost 7 bases, with 11 bases between them. Here the CDR3 DNA reads TGTGCCAGCAGTTTAGACGGGACCGCGAATGAGCAGTTCTTC. Its protein is CASSLDGTANEQFF.

This chain links TRBV5-1 with TRBJ1-6, with 10 bases lining up with TRBD1. V lost 3 bases to trimming and J lost 8 bases; unmatched junction nucleotides: 5. Germline CDR1 reads SGHRS; CDR2 reads YFSETQ. This CDR3 contains 15 residues. Written as DNA, the CDR3 is TGCGCCAGCAGCTCGACAGGGGGCTCAGATTCACCCCTCCACTTT. Residues: CASSSTGGSDSPLHF.

The sample holds one count of this clonotype. The V gene is TRBV11-3, the J gene TRBJ2-1, with TRBD2 identical over 8 bases. V was pared by 6 bases and J by 8 bases, with 12 bases of the junction left unmatched. CDR1 is SGHNT, CDR2 YENEEA, per germline. This CDR3 contains 15 residues. The CDR3 loop reads CASRYIGTSIYEQFF. DNA of the CDR3: TGTGCCAGCAGATACATCGGGACTAGTATTTATGAGCAGTTCTTC.

The CDR3 sequence is CASSPSSGTGELFF. The CDR3 nucleotides read TGTGCCAGCAGCCCGAGCTCTGGCACCGGGGAGCTGTTTTTT. J is TRBJ2-2 and V is TRBV3-1; D not resolved. This CDR3 spans 14 amino acids. The V gene lost 4 bases and the J gene lost 4 bases, with 10 bases spanning the gap. Looked up from germline, CDR1 is LGHDT and CDR2 is YNNKEL (reference sequence).

The J gene is TRBJ1-5, the V gene TRBV10-1; the D is unclear. Germline lookup yields CDR1 WNHNN and CDR2 SYGVQD (reference sequence). This CDR3 has 12 amino acids. Trimming removed 6 bases from V and 8 bases from J, with 11 bases in between. DNA of the CDR3: TGCGCCAGCAGCACTGGGAGGGAGCCCCAGCATTTT. Protein sequence: CASSTGREPQHF.

The V gene is TRBV7-3, the J gene TRBJ2-1, with D uncertain. CDR1 is SGHTA, CDR2 FQGTGA, per germline. This CDR3 is built from 16 residues. The V end was cut by 0 bases, the J end by 2 bases, with 11 bases between. The CDR3 sequence is CASSLTSLAPYNEQFF. The CDR3 DNA is TGTGCCAGCAGCTTAACCTCACTTGCCCCCTACAATGAGCAGTTCTTC.

The table lists this clonotype with a few counts. The chain carries TRBV3-1 and TRBJ1-2, with D uncertain. Trimming removed 3 bases at V and 1 base at J, with 3 bases between. CDR1 and CDR2 from the germline V gene are LGHDT and YNNKEL (reference sequence). CDR3 size: 12 residues. CDR3 nucleotides: TGTGCCAGCAGCCAGAGTAACTATGGCTACACCTTC. Its protein product is CASSQSNYGYTF.